This T cell receptor delta chain is drawn from a study of gamma-delta chains in newborns, infants, children. Study-wide context: Microbial exposure reportedly drives polyclonal innate γδ T cell expansion after birth.

CDR3 size: 16 residues. V lost 1 base to trimming and J lost 0 bases; unmatched junction nucleotides: 9. The germline CDR1 and CDR2 sequences are NSMFDY and ISSIKDK. TCRdb fed the reads into CATT to redo clone calling. The sample shows about 3,800 delta-chain clones, about 1.9% of them seen only once. This clone is large within its sample. This sequence was found in a child who was a newborn, infant or young child, either healthy, febrile or measles-vaccinated (not recorded which). Sample: blood. The chain joins TRAV29/DV5 to TRDJ1; 7 bases align to TRDD3. The CDR3 DNA is TGTGCAGCAAGCCCCGGGGGGATGGGGGACACCGATAAACTCATCTTT. It encodes CAASPGGMGDTDKLIF.